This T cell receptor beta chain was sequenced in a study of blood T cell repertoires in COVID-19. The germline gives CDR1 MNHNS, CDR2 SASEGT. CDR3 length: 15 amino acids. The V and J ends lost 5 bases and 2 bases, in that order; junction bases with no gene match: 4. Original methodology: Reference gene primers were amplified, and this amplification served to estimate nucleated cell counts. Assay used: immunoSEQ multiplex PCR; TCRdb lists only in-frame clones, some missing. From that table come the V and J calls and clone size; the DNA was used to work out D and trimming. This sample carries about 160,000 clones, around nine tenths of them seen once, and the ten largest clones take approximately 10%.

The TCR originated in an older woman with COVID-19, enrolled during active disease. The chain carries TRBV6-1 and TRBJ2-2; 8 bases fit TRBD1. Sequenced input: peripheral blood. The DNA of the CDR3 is TGTGCCAGCAGTAGACAGGGGCAAAACACCGGGGAGCTGTTTTTT. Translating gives CASSRQGQNTGELFF.